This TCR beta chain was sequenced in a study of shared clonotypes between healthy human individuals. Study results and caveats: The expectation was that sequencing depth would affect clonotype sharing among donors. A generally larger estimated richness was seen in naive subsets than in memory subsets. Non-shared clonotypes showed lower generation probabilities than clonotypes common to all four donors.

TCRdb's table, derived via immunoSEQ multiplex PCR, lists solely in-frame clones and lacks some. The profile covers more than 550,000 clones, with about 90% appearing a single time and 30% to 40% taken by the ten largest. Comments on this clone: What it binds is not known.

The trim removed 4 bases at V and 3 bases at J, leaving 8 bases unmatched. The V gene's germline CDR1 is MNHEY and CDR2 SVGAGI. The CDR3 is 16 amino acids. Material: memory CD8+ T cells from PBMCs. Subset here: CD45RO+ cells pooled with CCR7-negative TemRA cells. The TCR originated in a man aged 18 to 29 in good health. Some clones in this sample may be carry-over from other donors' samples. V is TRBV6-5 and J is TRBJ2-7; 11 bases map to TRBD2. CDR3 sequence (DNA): TGTGCCAGCAGTTCACAACTAGCGGGAGTTTTCTACGAGCAGTACTTC. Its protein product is CASSSQLAGVFYEQYF.